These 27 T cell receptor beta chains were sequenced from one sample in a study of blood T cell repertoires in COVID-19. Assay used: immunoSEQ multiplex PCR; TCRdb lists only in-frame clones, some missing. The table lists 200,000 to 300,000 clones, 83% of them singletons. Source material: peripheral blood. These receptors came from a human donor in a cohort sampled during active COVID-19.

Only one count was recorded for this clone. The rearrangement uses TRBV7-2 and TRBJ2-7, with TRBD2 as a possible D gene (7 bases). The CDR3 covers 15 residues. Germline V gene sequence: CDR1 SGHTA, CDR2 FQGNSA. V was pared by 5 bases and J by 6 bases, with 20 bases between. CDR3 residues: CASSTAGQPGREQYF. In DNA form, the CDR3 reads TGTGCCAGCAGCACAGCGGGACAACCGGGTCGCGAGCAGTACTTC.

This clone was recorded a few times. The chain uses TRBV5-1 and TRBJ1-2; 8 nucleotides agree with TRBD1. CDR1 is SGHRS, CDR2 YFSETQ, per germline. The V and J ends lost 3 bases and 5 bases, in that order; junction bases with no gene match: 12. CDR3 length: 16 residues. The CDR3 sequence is CASSSNHRTGLYGYTF. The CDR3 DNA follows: TGCGCCAGCAGCTCTAACCACCGGACAGGGTTATATGGCTACACCTTC.

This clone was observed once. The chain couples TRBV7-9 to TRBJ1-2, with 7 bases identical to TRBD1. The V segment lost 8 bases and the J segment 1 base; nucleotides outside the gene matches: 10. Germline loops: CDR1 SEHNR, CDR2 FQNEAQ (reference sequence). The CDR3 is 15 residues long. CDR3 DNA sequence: TGTGCCAGCTCGTGGACAGGCGAATTTAACTATGGCTACACCTTC. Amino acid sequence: CASSWTGEFNYGYTF.

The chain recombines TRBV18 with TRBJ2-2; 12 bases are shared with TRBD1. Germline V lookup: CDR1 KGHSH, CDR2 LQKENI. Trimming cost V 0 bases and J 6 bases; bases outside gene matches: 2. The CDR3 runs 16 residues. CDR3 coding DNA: TGTGCCAGCTCACCACCGGGGACAGGGGGCTCCGGGGAGCTGTTTTTT. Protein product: CASSPPGTGGSGELFF.

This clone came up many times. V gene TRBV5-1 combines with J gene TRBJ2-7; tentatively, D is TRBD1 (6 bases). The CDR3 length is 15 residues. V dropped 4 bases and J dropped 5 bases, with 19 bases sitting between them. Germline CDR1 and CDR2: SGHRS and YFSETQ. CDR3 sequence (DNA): TGCGCCAGCAGCATCACAGGGCTGTGGGACCACGAGCAGTACTTC. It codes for CASSITGLWDHEQYF.

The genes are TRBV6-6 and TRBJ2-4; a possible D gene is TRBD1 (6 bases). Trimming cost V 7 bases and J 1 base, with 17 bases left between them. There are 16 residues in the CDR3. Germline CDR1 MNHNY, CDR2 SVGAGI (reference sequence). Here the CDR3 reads CASTEVGQGAKNIQYF. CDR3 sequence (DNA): TGTGCCAGCACCGAAGTGGGGCAGGGGGCCAAAAACATTCAGTACTTC.

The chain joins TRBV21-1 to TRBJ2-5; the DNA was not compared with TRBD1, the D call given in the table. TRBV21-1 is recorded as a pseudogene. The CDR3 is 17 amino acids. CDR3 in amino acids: CASSKAGRGRDQETQYF. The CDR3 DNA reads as TGTGCCAGCAGCAAAGCTGGCAGGGGGCGCGACCAAGAGACCCAGTACTTC.

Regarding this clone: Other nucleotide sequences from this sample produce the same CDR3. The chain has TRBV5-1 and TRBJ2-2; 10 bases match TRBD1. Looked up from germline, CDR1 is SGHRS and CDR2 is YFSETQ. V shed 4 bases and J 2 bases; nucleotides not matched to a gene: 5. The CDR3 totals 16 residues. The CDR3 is CASSPRTGGNTGELFF. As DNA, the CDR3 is TGCGCCAGCAGCCCCCGGACAGGGGGTAACACCGGGGAGCTGTTTTTT.

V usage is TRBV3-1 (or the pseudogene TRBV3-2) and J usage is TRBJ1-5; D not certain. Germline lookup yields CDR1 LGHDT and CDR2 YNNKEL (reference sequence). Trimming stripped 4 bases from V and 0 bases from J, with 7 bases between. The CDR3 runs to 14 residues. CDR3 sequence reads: CASSPVASNQPQHF. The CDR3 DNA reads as TGTGCCAGCAGCCCCGTAGCTAGCAATCAGCCCCAGCATTTT.

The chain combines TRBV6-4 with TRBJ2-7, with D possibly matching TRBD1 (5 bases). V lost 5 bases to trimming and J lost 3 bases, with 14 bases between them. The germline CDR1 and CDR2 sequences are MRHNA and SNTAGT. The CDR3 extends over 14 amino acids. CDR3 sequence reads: CASSKDRTSYEQYF. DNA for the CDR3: TGTGCCAGCAGTAAAGACCGGACAAGCTACGAGCAGTACTTC.

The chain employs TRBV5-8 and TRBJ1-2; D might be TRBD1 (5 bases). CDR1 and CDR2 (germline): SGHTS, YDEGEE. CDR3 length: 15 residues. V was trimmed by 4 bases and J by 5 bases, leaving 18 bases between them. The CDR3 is CASSPESGTGYGYTF. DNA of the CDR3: TGTGCCAGCAGCCCAGAGTCTGGGACTGGATATGGCTACACCTTC. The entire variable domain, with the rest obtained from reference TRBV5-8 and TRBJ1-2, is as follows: EAGVTQSPTHLIKTRGQQATLRCSPISGHTSVYWYQQALGLGLQFLLWYDEGEERNRGNFPPRFSGRQFPNYSSELNVNALELEDSALYLCASSPESGTGYGYTFGSGTRLTVV.

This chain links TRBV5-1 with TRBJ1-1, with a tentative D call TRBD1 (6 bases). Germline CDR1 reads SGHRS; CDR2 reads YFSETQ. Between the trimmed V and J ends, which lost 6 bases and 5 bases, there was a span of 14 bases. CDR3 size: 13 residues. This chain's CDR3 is CASTFQGKTEAFF. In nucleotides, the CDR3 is TGCGCCAGCACGTTCCAGGGGAAAACTGAAGCTTTCTTT.

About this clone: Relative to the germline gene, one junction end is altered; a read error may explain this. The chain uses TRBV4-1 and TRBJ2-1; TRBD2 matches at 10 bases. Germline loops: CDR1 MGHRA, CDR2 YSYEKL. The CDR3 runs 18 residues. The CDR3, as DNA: TGCGCCAGCAGCAAAGATAAGGCTAGCGGGGGTAGATACAATGAGCAGTTCTTC. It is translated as CASSKDKASGGRYNEQFF.

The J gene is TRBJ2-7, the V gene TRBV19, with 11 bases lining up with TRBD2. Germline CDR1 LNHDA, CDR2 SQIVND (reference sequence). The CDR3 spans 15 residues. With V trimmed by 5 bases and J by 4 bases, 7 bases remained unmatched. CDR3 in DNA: TGTGCCAGTAGTCCCCCCGGGACTAGCGGATACGAGCAGTACTTC. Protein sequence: CASSPPGTSGYEQYF.

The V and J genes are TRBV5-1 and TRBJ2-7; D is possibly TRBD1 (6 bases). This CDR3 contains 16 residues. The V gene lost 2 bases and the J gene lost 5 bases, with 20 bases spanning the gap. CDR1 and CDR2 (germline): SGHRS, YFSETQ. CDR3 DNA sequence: TGCGCCAGCAGCTTCCAAAGGAACAGGGAGTCGGACGAGCAGTACTTC. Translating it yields CASSFQRNRESDEQYF.

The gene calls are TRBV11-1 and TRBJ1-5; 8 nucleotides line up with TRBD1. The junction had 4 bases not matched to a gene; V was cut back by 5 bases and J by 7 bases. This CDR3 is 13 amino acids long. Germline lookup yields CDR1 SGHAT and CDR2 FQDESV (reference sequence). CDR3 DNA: TGTGCCAGCAGCACGGACAGGGACCAGCCCCAGCATTTT. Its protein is CASSTDRDQPQHF. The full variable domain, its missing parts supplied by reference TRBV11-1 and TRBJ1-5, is EAEVAQSPRYKITEKSQAVAFWCDPISGHATLYWYRQILGQGPELLVQFQDESVVDDSQLPKDRFSAERLKGVDSTLKIQPAELGDSAMYLCASSTDRDQPQHFGDGTRLSIL.

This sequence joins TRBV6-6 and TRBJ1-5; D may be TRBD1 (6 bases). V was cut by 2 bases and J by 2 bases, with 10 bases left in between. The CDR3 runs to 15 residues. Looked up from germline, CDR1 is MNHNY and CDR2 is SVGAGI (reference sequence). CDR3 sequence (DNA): TGTGCCAGCAGTTACGAGGGGGGGCGCAATCAGCCCCAGCATTTT. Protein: CASSYEGGRNQPQHF.

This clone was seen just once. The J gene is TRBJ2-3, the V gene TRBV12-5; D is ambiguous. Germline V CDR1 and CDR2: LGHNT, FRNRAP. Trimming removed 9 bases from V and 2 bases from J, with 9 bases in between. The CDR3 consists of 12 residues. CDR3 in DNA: TGTGCTAGCCTTATCTCCACAGATACGCAGTATTTT. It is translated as CASLISTDTQYF.

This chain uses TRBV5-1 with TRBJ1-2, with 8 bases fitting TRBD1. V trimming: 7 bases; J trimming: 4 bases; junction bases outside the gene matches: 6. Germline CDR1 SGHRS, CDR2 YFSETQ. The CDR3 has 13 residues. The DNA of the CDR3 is TGCGCCAGCCGGACAACAGGGGGCTATGGCTACACCTTC. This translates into CASRTTGGYGYTF. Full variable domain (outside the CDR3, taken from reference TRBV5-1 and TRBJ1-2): KAGVTQTPRYLIKTRGQQVTLSCSPISGHRSVSWYQQTPGQGLQFLFEYFSETQRNKGNFPGRFSGRQFSNSRSEMNVSTLELGDSALYLCASRTTGGYGYTFGSGTRLTVV.

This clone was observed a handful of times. The CDR3 bases are TGTGCCAGCAGTTTCTCTAGGGAGGGGGAAAAAGGCTACACCTTC. This translates into CASSFSREGEKGYTF. V usage is TRBV6-5 and J usage is TRBJ1-2, with D possibly matching TRBD1 (6 bases). CDR1 is MNHEY, CDR2 SVGAGI, per germline. This CDR3 comprises 15 residues. V was clipped by 4 bases and J by 8 bases, with 20 bases between them.

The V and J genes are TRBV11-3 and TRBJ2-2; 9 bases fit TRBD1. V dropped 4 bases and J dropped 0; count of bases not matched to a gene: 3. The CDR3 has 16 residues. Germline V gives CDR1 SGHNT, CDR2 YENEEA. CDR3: CASSSRTGANTGELFF. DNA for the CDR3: TGTGCCAGCAGCTCCAGGACAGGGGCGAACACCGGGGAGCTGTTTTTT.

The CDR3 nucleotides read TGTGCCAGTAGTTCATGGACAGGGGATGGCAATGAGCAGTTCTTC. The encoded protein is CASSSWTGDGNEQFF. The chain recombines TRBV19 with TRBJ2-1, with TRBD1 matching over 9 bases. CDR1 is LNHDA and CDR2 is SQIVND in the germline V gene (reference sequence). Germline trimming cut 5 bases from V and 6 bases from J; bases unmatched to any gene: 8. This CDR3 has 15 residues.

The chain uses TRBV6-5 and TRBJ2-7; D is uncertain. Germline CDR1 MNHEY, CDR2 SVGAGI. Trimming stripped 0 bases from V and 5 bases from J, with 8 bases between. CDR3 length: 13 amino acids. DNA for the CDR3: TGTGCCAGCAGTTACTCCTCACAACACGAGCAGTACTTC. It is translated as CASSYSSQHEQYF.

CDR3 loop: CASSTGLAGEQYF. Here the CDR3 DNA reads TGTGCCAGTAGTACGGGACTAGCGGGTGAGCAGTACTTC. The chain employs TRBV19 and TRBJ2-7, with 12 bases that match TRBD2. Per germline, CDR1 LNHDA and CDR2 SQIVND (reference sequence). Trimming at V came to 4 bases and at J to 7 bases, leaving 2 bases not matched to a gene. This CDR3 comprises 13 residues.

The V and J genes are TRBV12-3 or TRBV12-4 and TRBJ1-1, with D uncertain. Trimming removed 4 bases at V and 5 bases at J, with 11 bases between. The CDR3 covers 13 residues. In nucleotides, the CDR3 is TGTGCCAGCAGTTGGAACGGGGAAACTGAAGCTTTCTTT. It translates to CASSWNGETEAFF.

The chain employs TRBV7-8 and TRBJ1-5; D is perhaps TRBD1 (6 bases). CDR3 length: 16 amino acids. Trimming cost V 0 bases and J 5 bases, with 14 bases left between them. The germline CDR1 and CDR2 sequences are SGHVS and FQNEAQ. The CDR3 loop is CASSLARAQGDQPQHF. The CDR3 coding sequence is TGTGCCAGCAGCTTAGCGAGGGCACAGGGTGATCAGCCCCAGCATTTT.

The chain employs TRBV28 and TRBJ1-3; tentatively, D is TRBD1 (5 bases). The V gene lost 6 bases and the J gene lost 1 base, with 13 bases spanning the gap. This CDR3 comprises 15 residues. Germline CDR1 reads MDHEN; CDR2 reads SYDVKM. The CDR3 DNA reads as TGTGCCAGCAGCTGGGGCCGACAGTCTGGAAACACCATATATTTT. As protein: CASSWGRQSGNTIYF. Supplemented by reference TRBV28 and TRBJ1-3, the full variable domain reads DVKVTQSSRYLVKRTGEKVFLECVQDMDHENMFWYRQDPGLGLRLIYFSYDVKMKEKGDIPEGYSVSREKKERFSLILESASTNQTSMYLCASSWGRQSGNTIYFGEGSWLTVV.